A single T cell receptor beta chain is shown here with its context. This entry belongs to a study of blood T cell repertoires in COVID-19. CDR1 and CDR2 from the germline V gene are SEHNR and FQNEAQ (reference sequence). This CDR3 is built from 14 residues. The germline V and J ends were trimmed by 1 base and 7 bases, with 10 bases remaining between them. Produced via immunoSEQ multiplex PCR; TCRdb's table is partial and in-frame only. The repertoire includes 150,000 to 200,000 clones, about 80% of them detected once, and roughly 5.2% sits in the top ten. The sequencing sample was made of PBMCs or T cells enriched from blood (not recorded which). This sequence was found in a woman aged 55-70 years with acute COVID-19. The chain carries TRBV7-9 and TRBJ1-4; the D gene is possibly TRBD1 (5 bases). The CDR3 sequence is CASSLDDSLEKLFF. For the CDR3, the DNA is TGTGCCAGCAGCTTAGACGACAGTCTTGAAAAACTGTTTTTT.